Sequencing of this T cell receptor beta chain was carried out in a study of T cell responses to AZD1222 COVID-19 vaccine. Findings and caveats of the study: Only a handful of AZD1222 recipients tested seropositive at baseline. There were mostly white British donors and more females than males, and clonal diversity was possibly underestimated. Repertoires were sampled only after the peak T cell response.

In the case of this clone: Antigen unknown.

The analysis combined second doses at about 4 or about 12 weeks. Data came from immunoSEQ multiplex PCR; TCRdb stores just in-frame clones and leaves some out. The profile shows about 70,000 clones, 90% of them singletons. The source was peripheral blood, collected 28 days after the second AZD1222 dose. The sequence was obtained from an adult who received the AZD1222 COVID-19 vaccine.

This CDR3 is CASPVPGGYEQYF. The CDR3 DNA reads TGTGCCAGTCCGGTACCGGGAGGCTACGAGCAGTACTTC. This rearrangement joins TRBV6-5 to TRBJ2-7; 7 nucleotides agree with TRBD2. This CDR3 is 13 amino acids long. J was trimmed by 3 bases and V by 9 bases; bases with no gene match: 8. In germline, CDR1 is MNHEY, CDR2 SVGAGI.